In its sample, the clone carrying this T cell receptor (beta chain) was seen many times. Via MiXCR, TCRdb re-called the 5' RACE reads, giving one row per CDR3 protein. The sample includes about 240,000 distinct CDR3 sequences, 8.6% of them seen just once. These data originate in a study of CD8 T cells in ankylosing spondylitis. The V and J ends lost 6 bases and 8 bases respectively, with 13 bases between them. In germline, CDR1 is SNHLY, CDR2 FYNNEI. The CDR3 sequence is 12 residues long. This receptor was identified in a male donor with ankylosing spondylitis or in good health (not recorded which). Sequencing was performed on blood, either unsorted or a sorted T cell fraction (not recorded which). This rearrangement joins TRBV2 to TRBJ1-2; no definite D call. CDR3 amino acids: CASRDSLGGYTF. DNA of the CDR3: TGTGCCAGCAGGGACTCGCTCGGGGGCTACACCTTC.